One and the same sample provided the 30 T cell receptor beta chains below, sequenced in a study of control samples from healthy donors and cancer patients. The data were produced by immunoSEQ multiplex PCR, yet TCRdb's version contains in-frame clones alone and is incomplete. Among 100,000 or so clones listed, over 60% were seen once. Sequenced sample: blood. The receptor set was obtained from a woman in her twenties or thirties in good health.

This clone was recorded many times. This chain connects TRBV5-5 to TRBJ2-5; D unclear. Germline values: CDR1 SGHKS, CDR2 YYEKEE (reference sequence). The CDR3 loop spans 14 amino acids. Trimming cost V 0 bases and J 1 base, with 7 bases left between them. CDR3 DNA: TGTGCCAGCAGCTTGGGGACGCCCCAAGAGACCCAGTACTTC. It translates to CASSLGTPQETQYF.

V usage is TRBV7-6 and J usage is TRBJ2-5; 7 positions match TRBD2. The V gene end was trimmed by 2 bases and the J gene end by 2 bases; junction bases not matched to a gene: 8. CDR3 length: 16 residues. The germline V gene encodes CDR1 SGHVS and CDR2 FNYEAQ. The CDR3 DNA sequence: TGTGCCAGCAGCTTATGGGGGTTGGGGGGGCAAGAGACCCAGTACTTC. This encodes CASSLWGLGGQETQYF.

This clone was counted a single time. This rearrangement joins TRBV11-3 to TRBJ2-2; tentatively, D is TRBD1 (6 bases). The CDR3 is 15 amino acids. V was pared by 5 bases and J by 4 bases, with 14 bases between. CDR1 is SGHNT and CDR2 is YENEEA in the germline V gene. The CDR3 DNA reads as TGTGCCAGCAGCCACGGACAGTGTCTCACCGGGGAGCTGTTTTTT. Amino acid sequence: CASSHGQCLTGELFF.

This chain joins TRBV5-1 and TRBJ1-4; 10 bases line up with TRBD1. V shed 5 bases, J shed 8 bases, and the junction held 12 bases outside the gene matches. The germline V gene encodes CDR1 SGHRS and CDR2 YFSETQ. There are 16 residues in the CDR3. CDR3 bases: TGCGCCAGCAGGCTTTATGCCGACAGGGGGCTCGAAAAACTGTTTTTT. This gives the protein CASRLYADRGLEKLFF.

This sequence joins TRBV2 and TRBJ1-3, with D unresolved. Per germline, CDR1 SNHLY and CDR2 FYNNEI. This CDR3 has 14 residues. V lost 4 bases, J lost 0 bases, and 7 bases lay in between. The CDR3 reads CASSVKSSGNTIYF. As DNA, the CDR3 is TGTGCCAGCAGTGTGAAAAGCTCTGGAAACACCATATATTTT.

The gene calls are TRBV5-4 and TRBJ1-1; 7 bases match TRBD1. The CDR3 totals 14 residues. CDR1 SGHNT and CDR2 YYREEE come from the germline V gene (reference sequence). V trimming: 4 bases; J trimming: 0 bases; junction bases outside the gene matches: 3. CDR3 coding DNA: TGTGCCAGCAGCCAACAGGGGATGAACACTGAAGCTTTCTTT. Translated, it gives CASSQQGMNTEAFF.

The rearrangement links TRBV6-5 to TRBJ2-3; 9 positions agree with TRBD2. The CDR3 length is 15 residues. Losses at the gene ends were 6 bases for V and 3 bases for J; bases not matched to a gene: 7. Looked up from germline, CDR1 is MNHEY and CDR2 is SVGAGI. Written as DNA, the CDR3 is TGTGCCAGCAGCCAATCGGGACTAGCAACAGATACGCAGTATTTT. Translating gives CASSQSGLATDTQYF.

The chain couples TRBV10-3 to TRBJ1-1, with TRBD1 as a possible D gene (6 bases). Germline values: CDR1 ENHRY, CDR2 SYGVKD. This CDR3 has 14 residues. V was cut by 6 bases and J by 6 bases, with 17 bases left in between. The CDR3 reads CAISGQSSNPEAFF. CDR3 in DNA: TGTGCCATCAGCGGACAGTCAAGTAACCCTGAAGCTTTCTTT.

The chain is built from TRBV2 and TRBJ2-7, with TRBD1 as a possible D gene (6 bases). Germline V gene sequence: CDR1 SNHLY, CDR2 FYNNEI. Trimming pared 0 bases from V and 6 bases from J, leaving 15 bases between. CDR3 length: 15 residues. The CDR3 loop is CASSEAQGQSAEQYF. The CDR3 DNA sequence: TGTGCCAGCAGTGAAGCGCAAGGACAGTCGGCCGAGCAGTACTTC.

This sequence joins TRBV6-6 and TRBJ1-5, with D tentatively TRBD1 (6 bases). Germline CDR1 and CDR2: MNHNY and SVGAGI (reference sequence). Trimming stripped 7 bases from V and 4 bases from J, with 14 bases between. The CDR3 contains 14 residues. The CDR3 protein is CASTPQGKNQPQHF. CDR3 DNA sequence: TGTGCCAGCACCCCACAGGGAAAAAATCAGCCCCAGCATTTT.

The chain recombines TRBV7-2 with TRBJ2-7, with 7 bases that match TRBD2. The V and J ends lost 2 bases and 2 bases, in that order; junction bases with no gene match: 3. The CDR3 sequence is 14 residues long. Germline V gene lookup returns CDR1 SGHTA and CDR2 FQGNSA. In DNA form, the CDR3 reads TGTGCCAGCAGCTTAAATCGGGGGGCCTACGAGCAGTACTTC. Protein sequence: CASSLNRGAYEQYF.

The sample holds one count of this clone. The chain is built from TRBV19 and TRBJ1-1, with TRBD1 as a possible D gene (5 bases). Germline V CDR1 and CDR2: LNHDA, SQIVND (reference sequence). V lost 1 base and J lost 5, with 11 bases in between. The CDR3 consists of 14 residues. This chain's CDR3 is CASSIGGAATEAFF. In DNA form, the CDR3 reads TGTGCCAGTAGTATAGGGGGCGCGGCGACTGAAGCTTTCTTT.

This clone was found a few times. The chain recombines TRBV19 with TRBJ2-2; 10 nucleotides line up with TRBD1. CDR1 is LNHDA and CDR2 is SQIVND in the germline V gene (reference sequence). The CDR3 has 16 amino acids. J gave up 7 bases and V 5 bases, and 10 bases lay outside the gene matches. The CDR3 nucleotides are TGTGCCAGTAGTTTTAGACAGGGGGCTCATGGCGGGGAGCTGTTTTTT. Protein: CASSFRQGAHGGELFF.

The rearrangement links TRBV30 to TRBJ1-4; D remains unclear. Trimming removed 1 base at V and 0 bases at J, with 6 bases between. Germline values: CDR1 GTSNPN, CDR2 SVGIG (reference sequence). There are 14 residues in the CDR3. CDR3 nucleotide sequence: TGTGCCTGGAGTGAGGGAGCAACTAATGAAAAACTGTTTTTT. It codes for CAWSEGATNEKLFF.

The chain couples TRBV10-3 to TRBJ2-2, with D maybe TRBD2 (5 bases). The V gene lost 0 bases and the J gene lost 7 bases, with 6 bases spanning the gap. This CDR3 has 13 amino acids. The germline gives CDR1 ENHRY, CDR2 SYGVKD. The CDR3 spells CAISESRDGELFF. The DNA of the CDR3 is TGTGCCATCAGTGAGTCCCGGGACGGGGAGCTGTTTTTT.

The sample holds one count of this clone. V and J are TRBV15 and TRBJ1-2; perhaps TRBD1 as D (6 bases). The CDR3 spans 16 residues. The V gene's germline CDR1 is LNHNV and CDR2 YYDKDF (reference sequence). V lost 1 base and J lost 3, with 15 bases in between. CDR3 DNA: TGTGCCACCAGCAGAGGCCTCGACAGGTTGGACTATGGCTACACCTTC. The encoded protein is CATSRGLDRLDYGYTF.

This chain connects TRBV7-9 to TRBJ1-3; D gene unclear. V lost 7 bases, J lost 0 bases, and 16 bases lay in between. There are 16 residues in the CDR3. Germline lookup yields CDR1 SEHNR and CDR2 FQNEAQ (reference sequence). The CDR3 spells CASTKGLGYSGNTIYF. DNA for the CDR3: TGTGCCAGCACGAAGGGCTTAGGGTACTCTGGAAACACCATATATTTT. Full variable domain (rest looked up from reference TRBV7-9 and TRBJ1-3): DTGVSQNPRHKITKRGQNVTFRCDPISEHNRLYWYRQTLGQGPEFLTYFQNEAQLEKSRLLSDRFSAERPKGSFSTLEIQRTEQGDSAMYLCASTKGLGYSGNTIYFGEGSWLTVV.

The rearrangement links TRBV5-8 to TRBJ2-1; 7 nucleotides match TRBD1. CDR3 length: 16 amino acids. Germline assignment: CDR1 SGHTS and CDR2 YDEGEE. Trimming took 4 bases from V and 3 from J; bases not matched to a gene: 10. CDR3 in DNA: TGTGCCAGCAGCGGACACAGGGGATTCCTCTACAATGAGCAGTTCTTC. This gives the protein CASSGHRGFLYNEQFF.

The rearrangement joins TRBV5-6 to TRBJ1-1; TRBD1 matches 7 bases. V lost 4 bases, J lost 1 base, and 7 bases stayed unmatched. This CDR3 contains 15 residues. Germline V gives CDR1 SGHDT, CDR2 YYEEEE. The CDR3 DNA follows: TGTGCCAGCAGCCTGACAGGGAGGGCGAACACTGAAGCTTTCTTT. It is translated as CASSLTGRANTEAFF.

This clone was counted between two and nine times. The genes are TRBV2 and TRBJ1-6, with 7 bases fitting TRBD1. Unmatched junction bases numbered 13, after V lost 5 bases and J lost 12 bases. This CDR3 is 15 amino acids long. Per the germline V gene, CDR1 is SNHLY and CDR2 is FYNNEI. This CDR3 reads CASSPVTGTLGPLHF. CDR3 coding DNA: TGTGCCAGCAGTCCCGTGACAGGGACTCTTGGACCCCTCCACTTT.

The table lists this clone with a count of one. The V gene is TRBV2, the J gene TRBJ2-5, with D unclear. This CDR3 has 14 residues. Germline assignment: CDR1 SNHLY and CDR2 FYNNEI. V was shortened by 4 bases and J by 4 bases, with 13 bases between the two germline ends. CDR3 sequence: CASSGIRAPETQYF. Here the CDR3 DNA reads TGTGCCAGCAGTGGGATAAGGGCCCCAGAGACCCAGTACTTC.

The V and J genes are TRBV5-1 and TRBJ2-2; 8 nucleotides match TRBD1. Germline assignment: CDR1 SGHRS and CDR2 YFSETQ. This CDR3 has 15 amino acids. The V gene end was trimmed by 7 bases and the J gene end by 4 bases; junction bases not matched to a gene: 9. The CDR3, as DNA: TGCGCCAGCCGAAGGACACAGGGGGTCACCGGGGAGCTGTTTTTT. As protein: CASRRTQGVTGELFF.

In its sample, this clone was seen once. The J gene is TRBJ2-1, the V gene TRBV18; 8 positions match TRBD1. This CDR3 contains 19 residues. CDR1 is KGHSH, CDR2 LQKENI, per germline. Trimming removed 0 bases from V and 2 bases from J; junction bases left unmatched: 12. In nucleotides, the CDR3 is TGTGCCAGCTCACCACCGGGGGGTCAGACGGACAGGGCCTACAATGAGCAGTTCTTC. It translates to CASSPPGGQTDRAYNEQFF.

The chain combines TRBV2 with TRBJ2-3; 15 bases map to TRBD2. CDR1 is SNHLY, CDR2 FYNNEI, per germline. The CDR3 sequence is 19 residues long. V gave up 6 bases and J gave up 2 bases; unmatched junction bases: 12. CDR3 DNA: TGTGCCAGCAGAAGGACTAGCGGGGGGGCTGGGGGATCCACAGATACGCAGTATTTT. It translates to CASRRTSGGAGGSTDTQYF.

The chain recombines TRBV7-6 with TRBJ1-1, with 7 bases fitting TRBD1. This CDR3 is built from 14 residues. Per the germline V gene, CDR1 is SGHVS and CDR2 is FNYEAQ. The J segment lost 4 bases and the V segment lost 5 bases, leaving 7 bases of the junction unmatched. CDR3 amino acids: CASSPMTGTTEAFF. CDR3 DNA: TGTGCCAGCAGCCCCATGACAGGGACCACTGAAGCTTTCTTT. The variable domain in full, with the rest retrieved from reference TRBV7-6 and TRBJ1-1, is GAGVSQSPRYKVTKRGQDVALRCDPISGHVSLYWYRQALGQGPEFLTYFNYEAQQDKSGLPNDRFSAERPEGSISTLTIQRTEQRDSAMYRCASSPMTGTTEAFFGQGTRLTVV.

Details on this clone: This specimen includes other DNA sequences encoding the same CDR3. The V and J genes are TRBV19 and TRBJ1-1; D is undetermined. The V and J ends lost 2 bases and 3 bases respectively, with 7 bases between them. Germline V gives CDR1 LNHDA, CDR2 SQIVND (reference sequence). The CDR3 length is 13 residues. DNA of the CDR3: TGTGCCAGTAGTATAAGACGGGACACTGAAGCTTTCTTT. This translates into CASSIRRDTEAFF.

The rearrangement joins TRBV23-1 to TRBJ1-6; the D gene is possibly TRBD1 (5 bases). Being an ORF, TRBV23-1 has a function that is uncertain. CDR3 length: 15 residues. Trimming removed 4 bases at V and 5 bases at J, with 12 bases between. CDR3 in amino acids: CASSRSAGDNSPLHF. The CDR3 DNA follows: TGCGCCAGCAGTCGCTCCGCGGGGGATAATTCACCCCTCCACTTT.

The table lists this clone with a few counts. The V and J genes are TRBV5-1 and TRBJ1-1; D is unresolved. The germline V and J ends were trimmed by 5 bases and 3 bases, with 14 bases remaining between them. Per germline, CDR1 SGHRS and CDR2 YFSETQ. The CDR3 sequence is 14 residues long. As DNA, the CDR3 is TGCGCCAGCAGAACGGACCTAACGGACACTGAAGCTTTCTTT. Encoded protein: CASRTDLTDTEAFF.

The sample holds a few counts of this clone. CDR3 in amino acids: CASSRYDEAFF. As DNA, the CDR3 is TGTGCCAGCAGCAGGTACGATGAAGCTTTCTTT. The gene calls are TRBV6-2 or TRBV6-3 and TRBJ1-1; unclear D gene. The CDR3 is 11 residues long. Deletions cut 6 bases from V and 7 bases from J, with 9 bases between. Germline V CDR1 and CDR2: MNHEY, SVGEGT.

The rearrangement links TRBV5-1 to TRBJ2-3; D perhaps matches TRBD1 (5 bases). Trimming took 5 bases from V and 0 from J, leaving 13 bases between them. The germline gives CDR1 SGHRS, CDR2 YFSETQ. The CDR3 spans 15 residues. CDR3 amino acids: CASRATTVSTDTQYF. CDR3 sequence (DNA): TGCGCCAGCAGGGCTACGACAGTCAGCACAGATACGCAGTATTTT. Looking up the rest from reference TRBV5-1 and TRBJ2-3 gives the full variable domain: KAGVTQTPRYLIKTRGQQVTLSCSPISGHRSVSWYQQTPGQGLQFLFEYFSETQRNKGNFPGRFSGRQFSNSRSEMNVSTLELGDSALYLCASRATTVSTDTQYFGPGTRLTVL.